This T cell receptor beta chain was profiled in a study of blood T cell repertoires in COVID-19. Across the study: T cells, B-cell-depleted T cells, or PBMCs provided the cDNA or gDNA that served as material.

The CDR3 spans 15 residues. V was trimmed by 3 bases and J by 5 bases, leaving 13 bases between them. Per germline, CDR1 LNHDA and CDR2 SQIVND (reference sequence). Data came from immunoSEQ multiplex PCR; TCRdb stores just in-frame clones and leaves some out. This table holds about 480,000 clones, around nine tenths found once. Participants were placed into cohorts based on the clinical history they reported. Cohort 3 donors counted as recovered after two negative PCRs, clearance, or resolved symptoms. The sequenced sample was PBMCs or T cells enriched from blood (not recorded which). The rearrangement joins TRBV19 to TRBJ1-4; D might be TRBD1 (6 bases). The source of this sequence is a woman aged 40 to 50 who had recovered from COVID-19. CDR3 in DNA: TGTGCCAGTAGTATTTCCAGGGGACGAAATGAAAAACTGTTTTTT. Encoded protein: CASSISRGRNEKLFF.